This entry describes one T cell receptor beta chain. What antigen it recognizes has not been identified. The record has no base qualities; no much larger clone is one base away. The CDR3 starts with the cysteine, ends with the phenylalanine, and has 15 residues. The retained sequence is limited to the CDR3, 45 bases, with the frame set at the first base. Via the germline V gene, CDR1 is MDHEN and CDR2 SYDVKM. Unmatched junction bases come to 8, with V trimmed by 3 bases and J by 6 bases. The source of the sample is a study of chemoradiotherapy in HPV16-positive cancers (dated by TCRdb to between 2021 and 2024). Some background on the complete study: Using functional T-cell assays on cells from a couple of HPV16-positive patients, the researchers defined candidate HPV-specific T-cell clones and common TCR motifs. The study asked whether T-cell immunity against the HPV oncoproteins E6 and E7 changes during chemoradiotherapy and whether it affects survival. Next, the candidate HPV-specific TCRs and motifs were followed in TCR repertoires from over 85 patients with HPV-related cancers. Findings and caveats that apply to the study as a whole: The functional definition of HPV-specific T cells was derived from only two HPV16-positive patients, and the survival association was reported for HPV16-positive patients. In HPV16-positive patients, expansion of HPV-responsive T cells during chemoradiotherapy was associated with improved recurrence-free survival. Expansion of candidate HPV-specific clones and E7-related TCR motifs was observed in the tumor microenvironment during treatment, whereas no such expansion was observed for non-HPV-specific T cells.

The library was generated by the immunoSEQ multiplex PCR assay. TCRdb limited this immuneACCESS table to in-frame rearrangements with V and J called. A share of clones is missing; checked studies link under half to unresolved V genes, and the rest is unexplained. This sample has more than 15,000 clones in its table, and about four fifths of those were observed once. In total, the top ten clones hold 9.5% to 13% of the sample. Because repertoires were sampled repeatedly during chemoradiotherapy, clonal expansion in the tumor microenvironment could be followed. This chain is built from TRBV28 and TRBJ1-5; 7 central bases correspond to TRBD1. The sample was taken from a patient who underwent chemoradiotherapy. The clonotype was recovered from a human donor with HPV-associated anogenital cancer. The nucleotide sequence reads TGTGCCAGCAGTTTCTCCGACAGGGAGGGTCAGCCCCAGCATTTT. It is translated as CASSFSDREGQPQHF.